This record covers a single T cell receptor beta chain. Trimming took off 4 bases at V and 0 bases at J, with 10 bases between the two ends. CDR1 is MDHEN and CDR2 is SYDVKM in the germline V gene. The CDR3 covers 14 residues. Profiling relied on immunoSEQ multiplex PCR, and the TCRdb table lists in-frame clones only, not all of them. The data contain around 140,000 clones, about 90% of them singletons. This sample was included in a study of blood T cell repertoires in COVID-19. Study-wide context: Sites across the United States, Italy and Spain contributed samples from acute and convalescent COVID-19.

The rearrangement joins TRBV28 to TRBJ2-7; no definite D call. The TCR was taken from a woman aged 55-69 years with acute or convalescent COVID-19. The sequencing sample was made of peripheral blood. This CDR3 is CASSSPGRSYEQYF. The CDR3, as DNA: TGTGCCAGCAGTTCCCCGGGTCGCTCCTACGAGCAGTACTTC.